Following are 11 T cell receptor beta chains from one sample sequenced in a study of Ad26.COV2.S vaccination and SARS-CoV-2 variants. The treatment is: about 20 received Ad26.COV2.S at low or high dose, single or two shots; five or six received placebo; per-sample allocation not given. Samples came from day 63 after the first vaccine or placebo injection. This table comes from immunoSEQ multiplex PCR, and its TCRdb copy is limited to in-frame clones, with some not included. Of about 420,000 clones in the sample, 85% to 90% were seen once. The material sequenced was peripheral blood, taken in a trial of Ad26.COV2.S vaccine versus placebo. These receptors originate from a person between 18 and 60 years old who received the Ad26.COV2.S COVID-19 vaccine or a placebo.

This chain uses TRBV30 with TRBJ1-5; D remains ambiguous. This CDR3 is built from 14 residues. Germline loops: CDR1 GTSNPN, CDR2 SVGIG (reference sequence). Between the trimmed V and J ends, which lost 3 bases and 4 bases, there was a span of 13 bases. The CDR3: CAWSPQEGNQPQHF. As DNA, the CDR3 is TGTGCCTGGAGCCCCCAGGAAGGGAATCAGCCCCAGCATTTT.

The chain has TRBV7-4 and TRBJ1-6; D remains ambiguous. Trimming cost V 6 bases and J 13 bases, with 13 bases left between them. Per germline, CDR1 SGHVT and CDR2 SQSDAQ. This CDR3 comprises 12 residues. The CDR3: CASRPYKVPLHF. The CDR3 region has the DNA TGTGCCAGCAGACCGTATAAGGTCCCCCTCCACTTT.

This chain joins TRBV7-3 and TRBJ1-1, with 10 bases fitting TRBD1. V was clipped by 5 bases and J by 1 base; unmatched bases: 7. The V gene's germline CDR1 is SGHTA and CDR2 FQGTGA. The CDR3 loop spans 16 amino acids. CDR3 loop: CASSETGGEWNTEAFF. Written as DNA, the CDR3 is TGTGCCAGCAGCGAGACAGGGGGCGAGTGGAACACTGAAGCTTTCTTT.

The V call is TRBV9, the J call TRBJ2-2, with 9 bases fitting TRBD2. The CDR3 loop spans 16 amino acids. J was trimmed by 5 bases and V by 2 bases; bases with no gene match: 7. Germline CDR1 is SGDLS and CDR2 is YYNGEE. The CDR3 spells CASSVAGGRRTGELFF. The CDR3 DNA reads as TGTGCCAGCAGCGTTGCGGGGGGGCGCAGGACCGGGGAGCTGTTTTTT.

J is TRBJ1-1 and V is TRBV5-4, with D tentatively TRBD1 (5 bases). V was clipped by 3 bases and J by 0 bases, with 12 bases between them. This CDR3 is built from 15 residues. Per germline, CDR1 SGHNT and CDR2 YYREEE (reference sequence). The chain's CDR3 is CASSWGRVMNTEAFF. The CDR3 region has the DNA TGTGCCAGCAGCTGGGGACGAGTCATGAACACTGAAGCTTTCTTT.

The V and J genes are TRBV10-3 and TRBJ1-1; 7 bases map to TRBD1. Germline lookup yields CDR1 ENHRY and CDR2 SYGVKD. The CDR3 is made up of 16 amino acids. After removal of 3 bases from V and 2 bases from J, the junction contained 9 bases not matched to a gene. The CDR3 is CAISDPGQPFNTEAFF. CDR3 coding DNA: TGTGCCATCAGTGACCCGGGACAGCCATTTAACACTGAAGCTTTCTTT.

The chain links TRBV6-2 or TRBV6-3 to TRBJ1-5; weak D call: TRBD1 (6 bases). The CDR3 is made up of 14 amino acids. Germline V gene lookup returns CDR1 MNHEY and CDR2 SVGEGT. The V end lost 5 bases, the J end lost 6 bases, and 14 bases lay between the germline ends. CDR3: CASSTGNFGQPQHF. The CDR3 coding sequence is TGTGCCAGCAGTACAGGGAATTTTGGTCAGCCCCAGCATTTT.

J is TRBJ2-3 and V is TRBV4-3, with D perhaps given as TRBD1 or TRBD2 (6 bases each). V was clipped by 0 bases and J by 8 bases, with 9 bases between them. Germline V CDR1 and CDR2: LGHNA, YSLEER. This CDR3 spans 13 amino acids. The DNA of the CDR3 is TGCGCCAGCAGCCAAGAGGAGGGGGGTACGCAGTATTTT. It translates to CASSQEEGGTQYF.

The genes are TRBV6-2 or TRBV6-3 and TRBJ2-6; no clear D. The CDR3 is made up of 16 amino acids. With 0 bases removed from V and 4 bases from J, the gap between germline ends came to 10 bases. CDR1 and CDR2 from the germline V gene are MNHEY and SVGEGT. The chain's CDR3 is CASSYSSGVGANVLTF. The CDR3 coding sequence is TGTGCCAGCAGTTACTCGAGTGGGGTCGGGGCCAACGTCCTGACTTTC.

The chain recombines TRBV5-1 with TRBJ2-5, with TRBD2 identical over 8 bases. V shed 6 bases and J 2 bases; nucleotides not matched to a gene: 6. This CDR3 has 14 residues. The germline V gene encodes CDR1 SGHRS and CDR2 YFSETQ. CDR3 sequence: CASNRLAGQETQYF. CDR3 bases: TGCGCCAGCAATCGATTAGCGGGACAAGAGACCCAGTACTTC.

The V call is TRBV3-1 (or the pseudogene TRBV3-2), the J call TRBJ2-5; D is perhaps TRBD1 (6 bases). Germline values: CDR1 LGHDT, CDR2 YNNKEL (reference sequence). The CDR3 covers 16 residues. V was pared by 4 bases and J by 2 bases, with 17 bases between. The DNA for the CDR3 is TGTGCCAGCAGCCTGGAGGACAGTAACCCTCAAGAGACCCAGTACTTC. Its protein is CASSLEDSNPQETQYF.